These 32 T cell receptor beta chains were all obtained from the same sample, sequenced in a study of cytomegalovirus exposure and HLA in healthy donors. In the PCR, 60 Vbeta and 13 Jbeta primers were used. This table comes from immunoSEQ multiplex PCR, and its TCRdb copy is limited to in-frame clones, with some not included. This table holds about 93,000 clones, roughly 79% found once. The sequenced material came from PBMCs. The receptor source for this set is a man aged 25 to 40 in good health and CMV-seronegative.

The chain has TRBV5-4 and TRBJ2-1; TRBD2 might be the D (6 bases). Trimming cost V 0 bases and J 4 bases, with 11 bases left between them. The CDR3 consists of 15 residues. Germline CDR1 SGHNT, CDR2 YYREEE (reference sequence). The CDR3 sequence is CASSLVPGVYNEQFF. The CDR3 DNA reads as TGTGCCAGCAGCTTGGTACCGGGGGTATACAATGAGCAGTTCTTC.

This clone was counted a few times. V gene TRBV6-6 combines with J gene TRBJ2-7, with D maybe TRBD1 (6 bases). The CDR3 contains 15 residues. CDR1 is MNHNY, CDR2 SVGAGI, per germline (reference sequence). The ends were cut back, 2 bases at V and 3 bases at J, with 14 bases in the middle. Written as DNA, the CDR3 is TGTGCCAGCAGTTACGCGGACAGCTTCTACTACGAGCAGTACTTC. It translates to CASSYADSFYYEQYF.

V is TRBV29-1 and J is TRBJ2-2; 7 positions match TRBD1. With V trimmed by 2 bases and J by 8 bases, 5 bases remained unmatched. From germline, CDR1 is SQVTM and CDR2 ANQGSEA. The CDR3 contains 13 residues. The CDR3 reads CSVETGVFGELFF. Written as DNA, the CDR3 is TGCAGCGTTGAAACAGGGGTCTTTGGGGAGCTGTTTTTT.

This sequence joins TRBV9 and TRBJ1-1; 8 bases are a match to TRBD1. V dropped 3 bases and J dropped 3; count of bases not matched to a gene: 10. This CDR3 spans 16 amino acids. The germline V gene has CDR1 SGDLS and CDR2 YYNGEE. The chain's CDR3 is CASSGGQGRGYTEAFF. The DNA for the CDR3 is TGTGCCAGCAGCGGCGGACAGGGCCGGGGGTACACTGAAGCTTTCTTT. The full variable domain, with the rest looked up from reference TRBV9 and TRBJ1-1, is DSGVTQTPKHLITATGQRVTLRCSPRSGDLSVYWYQQSLDQGLQFLIQYYNGEERAKGNILERFSAQQFPDLHSELNLSSLELGDSALYFCASSGGQGRGYTEAFFGQGTRLTVV.

CDR3 in DNA: TGTGCCAGCAGTTACCTGGGACAGGGCATCACTGAAGCTTTCTTT. This gives the protein CASSYLGQGITEAFF. This sequence joins TRBV6-5 and TRBJ1-1; 9 positions agree with TRBD1. Germline lookup yields CDR1 MNHEY and CDR2 SVGAGI. The CDR3 spans 15 residues. The J segment lost 4 bases and the V segment lost 2 bases, leaving 5 bases of the junction unmatched.

The chain recombines TRBV27 with TRBJ2-4; D might be TRBD2 (5 bases). CDR1 is MNHEY, CDR2 SMNVEV, per germline (reference sequence). The CDR3 runs 14 residues. The ends were cut back, 1 base at V and 7 bases at J, with 11 bases in the middle. The CDR3 DNA reads TGTGCCAGCAGTTTATACGGACCGGGGAACATTCAGTACTTC. It yields the protein CASSLYGPGNIQYF.

The CDR3 nucleotides read TGTGCCAGCAGGGACTATAAGTTAAATGAGCAGTTCTTC. It codes for CASRDYKLNEQFF. This chain joins TRBV2 and TRBJ2-1; D may be TRBD2 (6 bases). With 6 bases removed from V and 7 bases from J, the gap between germline ends came to 13 bases. Germline CDR1 reads SNHLY; CDR2 reads FYNNEI. This CDR3 has 13 residues.

This clone was recorded a few times. The chain combines TRBV6-1 with TRBJ1-2; 8 nucleotides match TRBD1. Germline CDR1 MNHNS, CDR2 SASEGT. The CDR3 has 14 amino acids. Trimming at V came to 2 bases and at J to 4 bases, leaving 3 bases not matched to a gene. CDR3 loop: CASSEKDRAYGYTF. CDR3 sequence (DNA): TGTGCCAGCAGTGAAAAGGACAGGGCCTATGGCTACACCTTC.

The chain recombines TRBV7-9 with TRBJ1-1, with 8 bases identical to TRBD1. This CDR3 is 15 amino acids long. V shed 5 bases and J 3 bases; nucleotides not matched to a gene: 8. Looked up from germline, CDR1 is SEHNR and CDR2 is FQNEAQ (reference sequence). For the CDR3, the DNA is TGTGCCAGCAGCGCAGACAGGGGTTGGTACACTGAAGCTTTCTTT. As protein: CASSADRGWYTEAFF.

CDR3 bases: TGCGCCAGCAGCCAAGGGGCCTCTTTTGCCTACAATGAGCAGTTCTTC. Amino acids: CASSQGASFAYNEQFF. V usage is TRBV4-3 and J usage is TRBJ2-1; D is undetermined. Between the trimmed V and J ends, which lost 1 base and 2 bases, there was a span of 12 bases. CDR1 LGHNA and CDR2 YSLEER come from the germline V gene. The CDR3 length is 16 residues.

The V and J genes are TRBV15 and TRBJ2-5; tentatively, D is TRBD1 (5 bases). The germline gives CDR1 LNHNV, CDR2 YYDKDF (reference sequence). The V end lost 5 bases, the J end lost 8 bases, and 12 bases lay between the germline ends. The CDR3 totals 12 residues. The CDR3 bases are TGTGCCACCAGCCACCCAAGGGGTACCCAGTACTTC. This translates into CATSHPRGTQYF. Variable domain in full (rest from reference TRBV15 and TRBJ2-5): DAMVIQNPRYQVTQFGKPVTLSCSQTLNHNVMYWYQQKSSQAPKLLFHYYDKDFNNEADTPDNFQSRRPNTSFCFLDIRSPGLGDTAMYLCATSHPRGTQYFGPGTRLLVL.

This clone has just one count. The rearrangement links TRBV27 to TRBJ2-3; D may be TRBD2 (6 bases). This CDR3 has 16 amino acids. Germline V CDR1 and CDR2: MNHEY, SMNVEV (reference sequence). V dropped 5 bases and J dropped 3 bases, with 18 bases sitting between them. The CDR3 protein is CASSVLALGRTDTQYF. As DNA, the CDR3 is TGTGCCAGCAGTGTACTAGCCCTGGGACGAACAGATACGCAGTATTTT.

This chain connects TRBV13 to TRBJ2-2; no clear D gene. The germline V gene encodes CDR1 PRHDT and CDR2 FYEKMQ (reference sequence). Trimming shortened V by 2 bases and J by 5 bases, and 9 bases separated the two germline ends. The CDR3 consists of 14 residues. CDR3 DNA: TGTGCCAGCAGCTTATTGGGCGTAACCGGGGAGCTGTTTTTT. Residues: CASSLLGVTGELFF.

This clone was seen a handful of times. The CDR3 sequence: CASSDRQGSNQPQHF. Written as DNA, the CDR3 is TGCGCCAGCAGCGATAGACAGGGGAGCAATCAGCCCCAGCATTTT. This chain uses TRBV4-1 with TRBJ1-5; 8 bases align to TRBD1. Germline lookup yields CDR1 MGHRA and CDR2 YSYEKL. V shed 5 bases and J 1 base; nucleotides not matched to a gene: 4. This CDR3 is 15 amino acids long.

The V gene is TRBV2, the J gene TRBJ2-5; 9 positions agree with TRBD1. TRBJ2-7 matches the DNA end more closely, so the J call is doubtful. The CDR3 spans 15 residues. From germline, CDR1 is SNHLY and CDR2 FYNNEI. For the CDR3, the DNA is TGTGCCAGCAGTGAAGATACAGGGGGCTACGGCGAGCAGTACTTC. Encoded protein: CASSEDTGGYGEQYF.

The J gene is TRBJ1-1, the V gene TRBV11-3; D gene uncertain. The ends were cut back, 3 bases at V and 3 bases at J, with 5 bases in the middle. The CDR3 runs to 12 residues. Looked up from germline, CDR1 is SGHNT and CDR2 is YENEEA. Here the CDR3 DNA reads TGTGCCAGCAGCTTTAGAGACACTGAAGCTTTCTTT. This sequence encodes CASSFRDTEAFF. The full variable domain, completed using reference TRBV11-3 and TRBJ1-1, is EAGVVQSPRYKIIEKKQPVAFWCNPISGHNTLYWYLQNLGQGPELLIRYENEEAVDDSQLPKDRFSAERLKGVDSTLKIQPAELGDSAVYLCASSFRDTEAFFGQGTRLTVV.

The chain is built from TRBV9 and TRBJ2-7, with 9 bases lining up with TRBD1. The CDR3 sequence is 15 residues long. Germline V gene data show CDR1 as SGDLS and CDR2 as YYNGEE. With V trimmed by 0 bases and J by 1 base, 2 bases remained unmatched. In DNA, the CDR3 is TGTGCCAGCAGCGTAGCCGGGACAGGGTCCTACGAGCAGTACTTC. It codes for CASSVAGTGSYEQYF.

V is TRBV7-3 and J is TRBJ2-1; 10 bases match TRBD2. The CDR3 has 17 amino acids. From germline, CDR1 is SGHTA and CDR2 FQGTGA. The V and J ends lost 4 bases and 9 bases, in that order; junction bases with no gene match: 15. The CDR3 DNA reads as TGTGCCAGCAGCTCCGGGGTGAGCGGGAGGGCGCCGCGTGAGCAGTTCTTC. Its protein is CASSSGVSGRAPREQFF. The whole variable domain, filled in from reference TRBV7-3 and TRBJ2-1, reads GAGVSQTPSNKVTEKGKYVELRCDPISGHTALYWYRQSLGQGPEFLIYFQGTGAADDSGLPNDRFFAVRPEGSVSTLKIQRTERGDSAVYLCASSSGVSGRAPREQFFGPGTRLTVL.

This clone appeared a few times. The V and J genes are TRBV5-1 and TRBJ2-1, with a possible D match to TRBD2 (5 bases). CDR1 SGHRS and CDR2 YFSETQ come from the germline V gene. This CDR3 has 15 amino acids. Trimming removed 0 bases at V and 9 bases at J, with 16 bases between. CDR3 sequence: CASSLVVAGSSEQFF. For the CDR3, the DNA is TGCGCCAGCAGCTTGGTTGTCGCGGGTAGTAGTGAGCAGTTCTTC. The full variable domain, its missing parts supplied by reference TRBV5-1 and TRBJ2-1, is KAGVTQTPRYLIKTRGQQVTLSCSPISGHRSVSWYQQTPGQGLQFLFEYFSETQRNKGNFPGRFSGRQFSNSRSEMNVSTLELGDSALYLCASSLVVAGSSEQFFGPGTRLTVL.

This clone occurred a few times. The chain carries TRBV10-3 and TRBJ2-7; D might be TRBD1 (6 bases). The CDR3 totals 14 residues. V lost 8 bases and J 0 bases, leaving 14 bases between the germline ends. Germline V CDR1 and CDR2: ENHRY, SYGVKD. CDR3 amino acids: CAIPERGSSYEQYF. The CDR3 nucleotides are TGTGCCATCCCCGAAAGGGGGTCCTCCTACGAGCAGTACTTC.

J is TRBJ2-2 and V is TRBV9; 10 bases are shared with TRBD2. CDR3 length: 16 residues. Looked up from germline, CDR1 is SGDLS and CDR2 is YYNGEE. V lost 2 bases and J lost 3; bases outside the gene matches: 4. The CDR3 DNA sequence: TGTGCCAGCAGCGTCAGGACTAGCGGCCACACCGGGGAGCTGTTTTTT. Amino acids: CASSVRTSGHTGELFF.

The chain couples TRBV15 to TRBJ2-1, with a weak D call TRBD2 (6 bases). CDR1 is LNHNV, CDR2 YYDKDF, per germline (reference sequence). The CDR3 totals 15 residues. V lost 6 bases and J lost 3, with 15 bases in between. The CDR3 nucleotides read TGTGCCACCAGGTCGAGGGAGGCCGGCTACAATGAGCAGTTCTTC. As protein: CATRSREAGYNEQFF.

The genes are TRBV11-2 and TRBJ2-2; 8 bases are a match to TRBD2. Germline-derived CDR1 and CDR2 are SGHAT and FQNNGV. The trim removed 5 bases at V and 4 bases at J, leaving 9 bases unmatched. The length of the CDR3 is 16 residues. The DNA of the CDR3 is TGTGCCAGCAGCCACATGGGACTAGATAGCACCGGGGAGCTGTTTTTT. Protein product: CASSHMGLDSTGELFF.

V gene TRBV11-3 combines with J gene TRBJ2-1, with 11 nucleotides matching TRBD2. V trimming: 0 bases; J trimming: 4 bases; junction bases outside the gene matches: 8. There are 18 residues in the CDR3. CDR1 SGHNT and CDR2 YENEEA come from the germline V gene. The CDR3, as DNA: TGTGCCAGCAGCTTAGATATACTAGCGGGAGTTGGGTACAATGAGCAGTTCTTC. It specifies CASSLDILAGVGYNEQFF.

This clone was seen a handful of times. The chain couples TRBV10-3 to TRBJ2-1, with a possible D match to TRBD2 (5 bases). Looked up from germline, CDR1 is ENHRY and CDR2 is SYGVKD. Trimming left V 8 bases short and J 2 bases short, with 10 bases between. The CDR3 is 13 residues long. CDR3 coding DNA: TGTGCCATCGAGGACTCTACCTACAATGAGCAGTTCTTC. Translating gives CAIEDSTYNEQFF.

This clone was counted only a few times. The rearrangement uses TRBV9 and TRBJ1-5, with no clear D. V lost 4 bases, J lost 3 bases, and 14 bases lay in between. The CDR3 totals 15 residues. From germline, CDR1 is SGDLS and CDR2 YYNGEE. CDR3 loop: CASSPGVSDNQPQHF. In DNA form, the CDR3 reads TGTGCCAGCAGCCCCGGGGTCTCTGACAATCAGCCCCAGCATTTT.

This clone appeared a single time. The rearrangement links TRBV29-1 to TRBJ1-1, with D tentatively TRBD1 (5 bases). The CDR3 sequence is 12 residues long. V lost 4 bases, J lost 3 bases, and 9 bases lay in between. CDR1 is SQVTM, CDR2 ANQGSEA, per germline. CDR3 DNA: TGCAGCGTTGTCCGGGGGGACACTGAAGCTTTCTTT. Protein product: CSVVRGDTEAFF.

This sequence joins TRBV27 and TRBJ1-2; possibly TRBD1 for D (6 bases). This CDR3 has 13 residues. V was pared by 1 base and J by 5 bases, with 8 bases between. Per the germline V gene, CDR1 is MNHEY and CDR2 is SMNVEV (reference sequence). Written as DNA, the CDR3 is TGTGCCAGCAGTTTATTAACAGGGTATGGCTACACCTTC. Translation gives CASSLLTGYGYTF.

V usage is TRBV19 and J usage is TRBJ2-3, with TRBD1 identical over 7 bases. The J segment lost 2 bases and the V segment lost 4 bases, leaving 6 bases of the junction unmatched. The CDR3 extends over 15 amino acids. CDR1 LNHDA and CDR2 SQIVND come from the germline V gene (reference sequence). CDR3 region: CASSTRDRATDTQYF. CDR3 DNA: TGTGCCAGTAGTACCCGGGACAGAGCCACAGATACGCAGTATTTT.

This CDR3 reads CASSLHPDRGLDSPLHF. CDR3 nucleotides: TGCGCCAGCAGCTTACACCCGGACAGGGGGCTCGATTCACCCCTCCACTTT. The rearrangement uses TRBV4-1 and TRBJ1-6; 11 nucleotides align to TRBD1. Germline V CDR1 and CDR2: MGHRA, YSYEKL. V lost 5 bases, J lost 8 bases, and 11 bases stayed unmatched. This CDR3 is 17 amino acids long.

The chain carries TRBV7-2 and TRBJ2-3, with D possibly TRBD2 on 6 matching bases. With 5 bases removed from V and 2 bases from J, the gap between germline ends came to 14 bases. CDR1 and CDR2 from the germline V gene are SGHTA and FQGNSA. This CDR3 contains 15 residues. CDR3 region: CASSPGVGTTDTQYF. In DNA, the CDR3 is TGTGCCAGCAGCCCGGGGGTGGGAACCACAGATACGCAGTATTTT.

This clone was seen only a few times. V usage is TRBV29-1 and J usage is TRBJ1-1; 9 bases are shared with TRBD1. The CDR3 is made up of 14 amino acids. Germline V lookup: CDR1 SQVTM, CDR2 ANQGSEA. V was pared by 5 bases and J by 5 bases, with 9 bases of the junction left unmatched. CDR3 coding DNA: TGCAGCGTTCCCCCGCGACAGGGGGGTACTGAAGCTTTCTTT. Amino acid sequence: CSVPPRQGGTEAFF.